These 2 T cell receptor beta chains were sequenced from one sample in a study of blood T cell repertoires in COVID-19. Libraries were prepared by immunoSEQ multiplex PCR; TCRdb keeps only in-frame clonotypes and omits some of them. Here the sample spans 55,000 to 75,000 clones, roughly 81% being singletons. Sequencing was performed on peripheral blood. These receptors all come from an older man with acute or convalescent COVID-19.

The chain joins TRBV5-1 to TRBJ2-7; 14 nucleotides line up with TRBD2. From germline, CDR1 is SGHRS and CDR2 YFSETQ. This CDR3 region has 17 residues. The V and J ends lost 7 bases and 1 base, in that order; junction bases with no gene match: 10. CDR3 in DNA: TGCGCCAGCGCTTTTGGGACTAGCGGGAGCAGGTCCTACGAGCAGTACTTC. Protein sequence: CASAFGTSGSRSYEQYF.

The chain joins TRBV28 to TRBJ1-2, with a possible D match to TRBD1 (6 bases). The CDR3 has 14 amino acids. V was cut by 8 bases and J by 8 bases, with 21 bases left in between. Germline V gives CDR1 MDHEN, CDR2 SYDVKM. Here the CDR3 reads CASQWLGQGMGYTF. CDR3 nucleotide sequence: TGTGCCAGCCAATGGCTGGGGCAGGGGATGGGCTACACCTTC.